This TCR beta chain was recovered during a study of T cell repertoires in cytomegalovirus infection. Study information: From public TCR beta signatures came an indication of both CMV infection and matching HLA type.

TCRdb reprocessed the reads with MiXCR, giving one entry per CDR3 protein. The data hold some 680,000 distinct CDR3 sequences, with roughly a third observed a single time. This clonotype was counted a few times. Its cognate antigen is unknown. V lost 9 bases to trimming and J lost 4 bases; unmatched junction nucleotides: 6. The CDR3 runs 14 residues. Germline V gene data show CDR1 as KGHDR and CDR2 as SFDVKD. Points from the study as a whole: Clonotypes of TCR beta that were HLA-C-restricted and CMV-specific dominated the ex vivo response. Cumulative frequency (of public TCR beta family members) identified carriers of CMV plus the relevant HLA.

This TCR derives from a human donor in good health (CMV status not recorded). Some clones in this sample may be carry-over from other donors' samples. Source material: PBMCs. This chain joins TRBV24-1 and TRBJ2-1; 9 bases are a match to TRBD2. DNA of the CDR3: TGTGCCACCGGTAGCGGGAGAGGTTACAATGAGCAGTTCTTC. This sequence encodes CATGSGRGYNEQFF.